This is a list of T cell receptor beta chains from one sample in a study of T cells after yellow fever vaccination. TCRdb ran MiXCR on the 5' RACE reads and lists one entry per CDR3 protein. The sample holds some 250,000 distinct CDR3 sequences; 6% to 7.5% are singletons and the top ten take around 0.9%. The sequencing here drew on CD4+ T cells sorted from PBMCs, taken 15 days after the yellow fever booster vaccination. Every receptor here comes from a man younger than 45 who received the YFV17D yellow fever vaccine. Both conserved end residues are part of each CDR3. The order of the fields is V gene, D gene, clone size, J gene, CDR3 DNA, CDR3 protein. The D gene is left open where the match is weak. The listing skips clone size in some rows; elsewhere it reads once, few, many or a size class.

v_gene: TRBV10-3; d_gene: TRBD2; abundance: few; j_gene: TRBJ2-3; CDR3nt: TGTGCCATCATGGGGGGGGCAGATACGCAGTATTTT; CDR3aa: CAIMGGADTQYF
v_gene: TRBV7-2; d_gene: NA; abundance: NA; j_gene: TRBJ2-5; CDR3nt: TGTGCCACCGGACGACAGGCTCTGCGAGAGACCCAGTACTTC; CDR3aa: CATGRQALRETQYF
v_gene: TRBV7-8; d_gene: TRBD2; abundance: NA; j_gene: TRBJ2-7; CDR3nt: TGTGCCAGCAGCTTAGCGCGGACTAGAACCTACGAGCAGTACTTC; CDR3aa: CASSLARTRTYEQYF
v_gene: TRBV5-1; d_gene: TRBD2; abundance: NA; j_gene: TRBJ2-3; CDR3nt: TGCGCCAGCAGCTTGTGGCGGGAGGGCCGGGCAGATACGCAGTATTTT; CDR3aa: CASSLWREGRADTQYF
v_gene: TRBV7-2; d_gene: NA; abundance: NA; j_gene: TRBJ2-7; CDR3nt: TGTGCCAGCGGGAATACGGGGGTCTACGAGCAGTACTTC; CDR3aa: CASGNTGVYEQYF
v_gene: TRBV4-3; d_gene: NA; abundance: many; j_gene: TRBJ2-2; CDR3nt: TGCGCCAGCAGCCAAGAAGGGACCACGTCGCGGGAGCTGTTTTTT; CDR3aa: CASSQEGTTSRELFF
v_gene: TRBV5-1; d_gene: NA; abundance: many; j_gene: TRBJ2-1; CDR3nt: TGCGCCAGCAGCCCGGACATCGGAGGCTACAATGAGCAGTTCTTC; CDR3aa: CASSPDIGGYNEQFF
v_gene: TRBV20-1; d_gene: NA; abundance: NA; j_gene: TRBJ1-2; CDR3nt: TGCAGTGCCCACAGGTCTAACTATGGCTACACCTTC; CDR3aa: CSAHRSNYGYTF
v_gene: TRBV5-5; d_gene: NA; abundance: NA; j_gene: TRBJ2-4; CDR3nt: TGTGCCAGCAGTCAGATTGGGAGACACCCCGCCAAAAACATTCAGTACTTC; CDR3aa: CASSQIGRHPAKNIQYF
v_gene: TRBV20-1; d_gene: NA; abundance: many; j_gene: TRBJ2-3; CDR3nt: TGCAGTGCTAGAGGGGGGAGTAGTCCAGATACGCAGTATTTT; CDR3aa: CSARGGSSPDTQYF
v_gene: TRBV11-1; d_gene: NA; abundance: few; j_gene: TRBJ1-2; CDR3nt: TGTGCCAGCAGCTTCGTAGGGGGGAACGACAGGAAGAACTATGGCTACACCTTC; CDR3aa: CASSFVGGNDRKNYGYTF
v_gene: TRBV29-1; d_gene: NA; abundance: NA; j_gene: TRBJ1-5; CDR3nt: TGCAGCACAAAGGATCAGCTTGGGGGGCCCCAGCATTTT; CDR3aa: CSTKDQLGGPQHF
v_gene: TRBV7-2; d_gene: NA; abundance: NA; j_gene: TRBJ2-5; CDR3nt: TGTGCCAGCAGCTTAGCCGTTGAGACCCAGTACTTC; CDR3aa: CASSLAVETQYF
v_gene: TRBV20-1; d_gene: TRBD2; abundance: NA; j_gene: TRBJ2-5; CDR3nt: TGCTGTGCTACTTCAGGACTAGCGGGGGGATGGCAAGAGACCCAGTACTTC; CDR3aa: CCATSGLAGGWQETQYF
v_gene: TRBV10-3; d_gene: TRBD1; abundance: NA; j_gene: TRBJ2-5; CDR3nt: TGTGCCACCGGAAGCTCCGGGACAGAAGAGACCCAGTACTTC; CDR3aa: CATGSSGTEETQYF
v_gene: TRBV7-9; d_gene: TRBD2; abundance: many; j_gene: TRBJ2-1; CDR3nt: TGTGCCAGCAGCTTAGTGGGACTAGCGGGAGTTGAGCAGTTCTTC; CDR3aa: CASSLVGLAGVEQFF
v_gene: TRBV11-3; d_gene: TRBD2; abundance: NA; j_gene: TRBJ2-2; CDR3nt: TGTGCCAGCAGCTTTGTCTCACTAGCGGGTTACACCGGGGAGCTGTTTTTT; CDR3aa: CASSFVSLAGYTGELFF
v_gene: TRBV15; d_gene: NA; abundance: NA; j_gene: TRBJ1-6; CDR3nt: TGTGCCACCAGCAGAGACGGGGTTTCACCCCTCCACTTT; CDR3aa: CATSRDGVSPLHF
v_gene: TRBV10-3; d_gene: TRBD1; abundance: few; j_gene: TRBJ2-1; CDR3nt: TGTGCCATAACAGACAGGGGACCCTACAATGAGCAGTTCTTC; CDR3aa: CAITDRGPYNEQFF
v_gene: TRBV3-1; d_gene: NA; abundance: few; j_gene: TRBJ2-2; CDR3nt: TGTGCCAGCAGGGCCTGGGTCGGTGAGACCGGGGAGCTGTTTTTT; CDR3aa: CASRAWVGETGELFF
v_gene: TRBV5-4; d_gene: TRBD2; abundance: few; j_gene: TRBJ2-1; CDR3nt: TGTGCCAGCAGCTTGGGGACGGGAGGGCCCTTGTCCGAGCAGTTCTTC; CDR3aa: CASSLGTGGPLSEQFF
v_gene: TRBV10-3; d_gene: TRBD2; abundance: NA; j_gene: TRBJ2-5; CDR3nt: TGTGCCATCAGTGAAGGGACTAGCGGGGAGACCCAGTACTTC; CDR3aa: CAISEGTSGETQYF
v_gene: TRBV3-1; d_gene: TRBD2; abundance: few; j_gene: TRBJ2-3; CDR3nt: TGTGCCAGCAGTGGAGGACTAGCGGGAGGGCCTGGCACAGATACGCAGTATTTT; CDR3aa: CASSGGLAGGPGTDTQYF
v_gene: TRBV10-1; d_gene: TRBD2; abundance: many; j_gene: TRBJ2-3; CDR3nt: TGCGCCAGCAGTACCGGGACTAGCGTTACAGATACGCAGTATTTT; CDR3aa: CASSTGTSVTDTQYF
v_gene: TRBV29-1; d_gene: TRBD1; abundance: few; j_gene: TRBJ1-4; CDR3nt: TGCAGCGTTAAGGGGGCTATGGGGGAAAAACTGTTTTTT; CDR3aa: CSVKGAMGEKLFF
v_gene: TRBV25-1; d_gene: TRBD1; abundance: NA; j_gene: TRBJ1-4; CDR3nt: TGTGCCAGCAGTGAATATAGGGACAGGGGTGATGAAAAACTGTTTTTT; CDR3aa: CASSEYRDRGDEKLFF
v_gene: TRBV20-1; d_gene: NA; abundance: NA; j_gene: TRBJ2-3; CDR3nt: TGCAGTGGTGAGGCCCCCGGGACGGATACGCAGTATTTT; CDR3aa: CSGEAPGTDTQYF
v_gene: TRBV2; d_gene: NA; abundance: few; j_gene: TRBJ2-7; CDR3nt: TGTGCCAGCAGTGAATTAACTGAAAGGGACGAGCAGTACTTC; CDR3aa: CASSELTERDEQYF
v_gene: TRBV7-2; d_gene: TRBD2; abundance: few; j_gene: TRBJ2-1; CDR3nt: TGTGCCAGCAGCTTAGCGGGCGGACTAGCGGGAAACAATGAGCAGTTCTTC; CDR3aa: CASSLAGGLAGNNEQFF
v_gene: TRBV5-4; d_gene: NA; abundance: few; j_gene: TRBJ2-4; CDR3nt: TGTGCCAGCAGCTTGGCGGTGGACAAAAACATTCAGTACTTC; CDR3aa: CASSLAVDKNIQYF
v_gene: TRBV4-3; d_gene: NA; abundance: few; j_gene: TRBJ2-1; CDR3nt: TGCGCCAGCAGCCAAGATCGGAGGAGCTCCTACAATGAGCAGTTCTTC; CDR3aa: CASSQDRRSSYNEQFF
v_gene: TRBV6-6; d_gene: NA; abundance: few; j_gene: TRBJ1-1; CDR3nt: TGTGCCAGCAGTCACCGTCTGGGGACTGAAGCTTTCTTT; CDR3aa: CASSHRLGTEAFF
v_gene: TRBV24-1; d_gene: NA; abundance: NA; j_gene: TRBJ2-3; CDR3nt: TGTGCCACCAGTGATTTTACAGATACGCAGTATTTT; CDR3aa: CATSDFTDTQYF
v_gene: TRBV6-5; d_gene: NA; abundance: NA; j_gene: TRBJ2-1; CDR3nt: TGTGCCAGCAGCCTCAGCAGGAACTACAATGAGCAGTTCTTC; CDR3aa: CASSLSRNYNEQFF
v_gene: TRBV18; d_gene: NA; abundance: NA; j_gene: TRBJ2-5; CDR3nt: TGTGCCAGCTCCCCATCCTTGGAGGAGACCCAGTACTTC; CDR3aa: CASSPSLEETQYF
v_gene: TRBV12-3/TRBV12-4; d_gene: NA; abundance: few; j_gene: TRBJ2-5; CDR3nt: TGTGCCAGCAGCCGGGGACTTAGACAGACCCAGTACTTC; CDR3aa: CASSRGLRQTQYF
v_gene: TRBV9; d_gene: TRBD1; abundance: few; j_gene: TRBJ1-6; CDR3nt: TGTGCCAGCAGCGTGACAGGGGACGCCTATAATTCACCCCTCCACTTT; CDR3aa: CASSVTGDAYNSPLHF
v_gene: TRBV5-5; d_gene: NA; abundance: few; j_gene: TRBJ1-5; CDR3nt: TGTGCCAGCAGCTTTGACCTGGCTGGCAATCAGCCCCAGCATTTT; CDR3aa: CASSFDLAGNQPQHF
v_gene: TRBV21-1; d_gene: NA; abundance: few; j_gene: TRBJ1-1; CDR3nt: TGTGCCAGCAGCAAAGGGCCCCACGGGGATTGGAACACTGAAGCTTTCTTT; CDR3aa: CASSKGPHGDWNTEAFF
v_gene: TRBV9; d_gene: TRBD2; abundance: many; j_gene: TRBJ2-4; CDR3nt: TGTGCCAGCAGCGTAGGTCTGGGAGGGGCCAACCCAAACATTCAGTACTTC; CDR3aa: CASSVGLGGANPNIQYF
v_gene: TRBV4-3; d_gene: TRBD2; abundance: few; j_gene: TRBJ2-3; CDR3nt: TGCGCCAGCAGCCAAGATGGTCCCGGGACTAGCGGACTTGATACGCAGTATTTT; CDR3aa: CASSQDGPGTSGLDTQYF